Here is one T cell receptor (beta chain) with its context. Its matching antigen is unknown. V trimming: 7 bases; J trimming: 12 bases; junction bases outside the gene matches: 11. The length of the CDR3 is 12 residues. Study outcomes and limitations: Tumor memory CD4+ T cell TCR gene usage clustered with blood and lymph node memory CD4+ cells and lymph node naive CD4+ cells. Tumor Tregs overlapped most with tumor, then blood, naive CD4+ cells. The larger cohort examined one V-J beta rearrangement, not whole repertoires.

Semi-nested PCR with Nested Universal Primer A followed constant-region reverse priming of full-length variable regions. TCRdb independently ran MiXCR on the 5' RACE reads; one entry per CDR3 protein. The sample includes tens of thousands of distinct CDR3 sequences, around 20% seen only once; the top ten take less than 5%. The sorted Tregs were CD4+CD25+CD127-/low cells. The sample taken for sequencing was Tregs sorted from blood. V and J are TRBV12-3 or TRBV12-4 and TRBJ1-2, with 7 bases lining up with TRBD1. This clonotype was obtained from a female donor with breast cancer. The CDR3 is CASNLETGIHTF. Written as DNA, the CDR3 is TGTGCCAGCAACCTGGAGACAGGGATCCACACCTTC.